The rows below give T cell receptor beta chains drawn from one sample of a study of cytomegalovirus exposure and HLA in healthy donors. Measured with immunoSEQ multiplex PCR; TCRdb has only the in-frame clones, and not every one. Its clone listing holds around 70,000 clones. Material: PBMCs. The receptors originated from a middle-aged man in good health and CMV-seronegative. Each CDR3 is given with its conserved first and last residue. Fields, in order: V gene, CDR3 protein.

V gene: TRBV21-1
CDR3 protein: CASSSHIAGGPYEQYF

V gene: TRBV7-9
CDR3 protein: CASSLARGQANTDTQYF

V gene: TRBV5-4
CDR3 protein: CASSLPGQTSGANVLTF

V gene: TRBV6-5
CDR3 protein: CASSSYSQGTQYF

V gene: TRBV4-2
CDR3 protein: CASSQAGNSPLHF

V gene: TRBV28
CDR3 protein: CASSPGLLAGVRSLETQYF

V gene: TRBV20-1
CDR3 protein: CSADRVREQYF

V gene: TRBV27
CDR3 protein: CASSLGTGNYGYTF

V gene: TRBV7-9
CDR3 protein: CASTVSSSYEQYF

V gene: TRBV19
CDR3 protein: CASSMGQGAQETQYF

V gene: TRBV29-1
CDR3 protein: CSVGGGTSGILDTQYF

V gene: TRBV7-9
CDR3 protein: CASSRQTVLSYEQYF

V gene: TRBV2
CDR3 protein: CASSGRRVNGYTF

V gene: TRBV27
CDR3 protein: CASNPLAGVSTDTQYF

V gene: TRBV6-5
CDR3 protein: CASSSLTTGGGKLFF

V gene: TRBV12-5
CDR3 protein: CASGPGLAGDLGGETQYF

V gene: TRBV10-3
CDR3 protein: CAISESTGYGYTF

V gene: TRBV19
CDR3 protein: CASRVAGGQETQYF

V gene: TRBV7-9
CDR3 protein: CASSPVGPQGRYSPLHF

V gene: TRBV30
CDR3 protein: CAWSVRGGTEAFF

V gene: TRBV7-9
CDR3 protein: CASSPLLDDSGRADTQYF

V gene: TRBV5-1
CDR3 protein: CASSLRQGLNEQYF

V gene: TRBV10-3
CDR3 protein: CAISPGQGLYTEAFF

V gene: TRBV10-3
CDR3 protein: CAISESGQVYGYTF